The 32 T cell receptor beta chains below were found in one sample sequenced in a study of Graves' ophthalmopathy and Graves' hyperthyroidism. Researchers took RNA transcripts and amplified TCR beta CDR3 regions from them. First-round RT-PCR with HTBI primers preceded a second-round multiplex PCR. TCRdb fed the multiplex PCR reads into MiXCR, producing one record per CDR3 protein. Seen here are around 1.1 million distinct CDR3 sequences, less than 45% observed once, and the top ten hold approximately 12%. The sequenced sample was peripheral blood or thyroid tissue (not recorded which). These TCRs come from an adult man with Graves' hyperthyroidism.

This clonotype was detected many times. As DNA, the CDR3 is TGTGCCAGCAGCTTAAACGTCCAGGTGGGTGCTTTCTTT. Translating it yields CASSLNVQVGAFF. J is TRBJ1-1 and V is TRBV7-8; D is unclear. The CDR3 sequence is 13 residues long. Deletions cut 2 bases from V and 11 bases from J, with 15 bases between. Per the germline V gene, CDR1 is SGHVS and CDR2 is FQNEAQ.

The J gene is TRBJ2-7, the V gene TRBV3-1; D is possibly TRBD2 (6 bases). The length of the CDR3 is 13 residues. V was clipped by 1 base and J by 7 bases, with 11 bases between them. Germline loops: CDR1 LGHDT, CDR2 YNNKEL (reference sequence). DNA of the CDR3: TGTGCCAGCAGCCAAGCAGAGGGGAGGGAGCAGTACTTC. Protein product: CASSQAEGREQYF.

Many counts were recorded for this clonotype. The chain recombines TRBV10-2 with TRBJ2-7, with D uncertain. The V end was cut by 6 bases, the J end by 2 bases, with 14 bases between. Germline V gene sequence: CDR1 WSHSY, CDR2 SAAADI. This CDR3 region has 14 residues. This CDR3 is CASSRKEPPYEQYF. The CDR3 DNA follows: TGCGCCAGCAGCCGAAAAGAACCCCCCTACGAGCAGTACTTC.

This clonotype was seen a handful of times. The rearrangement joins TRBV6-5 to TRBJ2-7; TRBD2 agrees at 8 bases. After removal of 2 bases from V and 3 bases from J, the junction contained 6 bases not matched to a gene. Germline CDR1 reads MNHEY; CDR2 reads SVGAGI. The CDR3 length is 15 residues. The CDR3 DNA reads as TGTGCCAGCAGTTACGTCACTAGCGGAGACTACGAGCAGTACTTC. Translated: CASSYVTSGDYEQYF.

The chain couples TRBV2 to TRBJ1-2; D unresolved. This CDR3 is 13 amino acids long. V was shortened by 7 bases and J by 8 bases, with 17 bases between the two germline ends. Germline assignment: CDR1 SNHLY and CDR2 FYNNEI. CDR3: CASIAENGIGYTF. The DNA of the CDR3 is TGTGCCAGCATAGCCGAGAACGGTATCGGCTACACCTTC. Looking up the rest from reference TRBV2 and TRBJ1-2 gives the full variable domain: EPEVTQTPSHQVTQMGQEVILRCVPISNHLYFYWYRQILGQKVEFLVSFYNNEISEKSEIFDDQFSVERPDGSNFTLKIRSTKLEDSAMYFCASIAENGIGYTFGSGTRLTVV.

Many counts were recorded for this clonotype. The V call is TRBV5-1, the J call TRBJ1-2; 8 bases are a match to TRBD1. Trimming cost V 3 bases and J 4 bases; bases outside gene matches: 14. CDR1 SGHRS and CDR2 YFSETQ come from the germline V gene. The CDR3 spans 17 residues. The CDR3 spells CASSSSTRQGATYGYTF. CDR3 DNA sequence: TGCGCCAGCAGCTCCTCGACGCGGCAGGGGGCGACCTATGGCTACACCTTC. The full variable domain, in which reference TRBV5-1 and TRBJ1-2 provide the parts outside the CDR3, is KAGVTQTPRYLIKTRGQQVTLSCSPISGHRSVSWYQQTPGQGLQFLFEYFSETQRNKGNFPGRFSGRQFSNSRSEMNVSTLELGDSALYLCASSSSTRQGATYGYTFGSGTRLTVV.

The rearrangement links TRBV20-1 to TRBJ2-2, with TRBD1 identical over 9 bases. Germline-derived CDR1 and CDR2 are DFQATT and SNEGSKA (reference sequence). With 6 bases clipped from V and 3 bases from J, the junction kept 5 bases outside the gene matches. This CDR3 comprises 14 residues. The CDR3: CSATWTGDTGELFF. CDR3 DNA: TGCAGTGCAACCTGGACAGGGGACACCGGGGAGCTGTTTTTT.

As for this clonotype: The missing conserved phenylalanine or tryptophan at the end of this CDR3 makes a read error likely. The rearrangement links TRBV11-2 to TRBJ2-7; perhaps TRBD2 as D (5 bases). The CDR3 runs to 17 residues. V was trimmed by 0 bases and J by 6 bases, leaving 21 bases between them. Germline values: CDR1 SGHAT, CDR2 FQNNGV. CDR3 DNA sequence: TGTGCCAGCAGCTTAGAGGTTGGAGGACCGGGTGCGGGCGAGCAGTACTCC. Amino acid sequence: CASSLEVGGPGAGEQYS.

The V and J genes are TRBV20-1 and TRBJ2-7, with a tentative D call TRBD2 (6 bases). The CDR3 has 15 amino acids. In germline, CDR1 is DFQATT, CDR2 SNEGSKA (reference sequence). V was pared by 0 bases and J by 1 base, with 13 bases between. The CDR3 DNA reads TGCAGTGCTAGAGATTTGGGCGGGAATTCCTACGAGCAGTACTTC. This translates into CSARDLGGNSYEQYF.

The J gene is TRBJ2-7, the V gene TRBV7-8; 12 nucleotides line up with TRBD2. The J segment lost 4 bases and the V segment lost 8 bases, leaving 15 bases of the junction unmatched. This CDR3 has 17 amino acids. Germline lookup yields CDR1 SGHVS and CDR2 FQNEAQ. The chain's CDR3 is CASHNDPGLAGQYEQYF. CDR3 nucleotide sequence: TGTGCCAGCCACAACGACCCCGGACTAGCGGGGCAATACGAGCAGTACTTC.

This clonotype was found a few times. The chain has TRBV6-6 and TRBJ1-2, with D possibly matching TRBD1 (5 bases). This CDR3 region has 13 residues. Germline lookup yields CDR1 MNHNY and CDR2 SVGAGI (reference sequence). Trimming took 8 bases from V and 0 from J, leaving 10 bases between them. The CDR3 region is CASLRGANYGYTF. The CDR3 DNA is TGTGCCAGCCTCCGGGGGGCTAACTATGGCTACACCTTC.

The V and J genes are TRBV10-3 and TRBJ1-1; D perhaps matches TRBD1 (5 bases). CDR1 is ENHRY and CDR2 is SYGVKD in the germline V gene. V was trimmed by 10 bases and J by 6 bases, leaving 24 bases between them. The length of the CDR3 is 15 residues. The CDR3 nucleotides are TGTGCCACCGTTAGGGCCGGCGGGGGAGTCGCTGAAGCTTTCTTT. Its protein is CATVRAGGGVAEAFF.

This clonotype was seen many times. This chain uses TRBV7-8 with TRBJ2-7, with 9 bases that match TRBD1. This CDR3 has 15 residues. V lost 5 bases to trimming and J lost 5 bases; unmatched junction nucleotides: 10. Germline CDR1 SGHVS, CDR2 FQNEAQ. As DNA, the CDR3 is TGTGCCAGCAGCATGACCGGGACAGGGAACCACGAGCAGTACTTC. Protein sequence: CASSMTGTGNHEQYF.

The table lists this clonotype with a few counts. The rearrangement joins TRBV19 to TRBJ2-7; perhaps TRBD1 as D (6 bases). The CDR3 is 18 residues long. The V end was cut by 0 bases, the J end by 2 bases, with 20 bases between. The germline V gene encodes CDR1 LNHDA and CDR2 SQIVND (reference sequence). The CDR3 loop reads CASSIDPGETGIAYEQYF. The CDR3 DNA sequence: TGTGCCAGTAGTATAGACCCTGGAGAGACAGGAATCGCCTACGAGCAGTACTTC.

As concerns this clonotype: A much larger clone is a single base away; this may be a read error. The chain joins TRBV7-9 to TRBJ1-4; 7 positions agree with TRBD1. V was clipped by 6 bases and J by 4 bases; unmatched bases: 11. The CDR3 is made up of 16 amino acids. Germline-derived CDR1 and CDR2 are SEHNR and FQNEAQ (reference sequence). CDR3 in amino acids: CASRPIRGGNNEKLFF. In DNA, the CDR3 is TGTGCCAGCAGGCCCATTAGAGGGGGCAATAATGAAAAACTGTTTTTT.

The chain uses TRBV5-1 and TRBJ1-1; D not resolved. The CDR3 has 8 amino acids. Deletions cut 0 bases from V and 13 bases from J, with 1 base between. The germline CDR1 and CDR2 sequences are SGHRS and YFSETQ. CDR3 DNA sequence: TGCGCCAGCAGCTTGGATTTCTTT. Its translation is CASSLDFF.

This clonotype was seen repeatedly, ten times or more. The DNA of the CDR3 is TGTGCCAGCAGCGTAGGGGACGCCGGAAACACCATATATTTT. Amino acids: CASSVGDAGNTIYF. The J gene is TRBJ1-3, the V gene TRBV9; maybe TRBD1 (5 bases). The CDR3 covers 14 residues. Trimming left V 0 bases short and J 4 bases short, with 8 bases between. Germline V gene lookup returns CDR1 SGDLS and CDR2 YYNGEE.

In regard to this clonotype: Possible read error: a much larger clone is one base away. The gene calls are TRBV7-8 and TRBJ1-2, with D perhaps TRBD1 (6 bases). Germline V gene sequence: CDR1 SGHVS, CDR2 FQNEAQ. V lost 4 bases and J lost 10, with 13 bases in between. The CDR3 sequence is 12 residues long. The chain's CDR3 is CASSSGVSLYTF. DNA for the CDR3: TGTGCCAGCAGCTCAGGGGTTTCCCTCTACACCTTC.

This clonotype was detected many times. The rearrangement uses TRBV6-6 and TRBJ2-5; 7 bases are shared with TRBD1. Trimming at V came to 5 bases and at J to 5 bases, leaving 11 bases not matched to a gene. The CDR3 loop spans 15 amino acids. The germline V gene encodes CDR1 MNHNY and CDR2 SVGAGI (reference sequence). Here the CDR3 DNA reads TGTGCCAGCAGTCAAACGACAGGGCTGGGGGAGACCCAGTACTTC. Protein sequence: CASSQTTGLGETQYF.

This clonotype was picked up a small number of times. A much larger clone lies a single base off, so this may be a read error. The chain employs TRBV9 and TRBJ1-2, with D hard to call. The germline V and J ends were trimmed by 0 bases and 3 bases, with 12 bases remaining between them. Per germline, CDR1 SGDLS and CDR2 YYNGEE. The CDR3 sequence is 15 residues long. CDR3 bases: TGTGCCAGCAGCGTAGACTCTGGGTCATACTATGGCTACACCTTC. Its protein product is CASSVDSGSYYGYTF.

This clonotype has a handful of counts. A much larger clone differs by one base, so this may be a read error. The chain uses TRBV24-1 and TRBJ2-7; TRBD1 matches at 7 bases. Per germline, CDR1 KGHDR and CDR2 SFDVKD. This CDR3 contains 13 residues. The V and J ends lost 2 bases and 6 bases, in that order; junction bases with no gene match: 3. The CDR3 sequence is CATSDSDRAEQYF. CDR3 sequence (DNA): TGTGCCACCAGTGATTCCGACAGGGCCGAGCAGTACTTC.

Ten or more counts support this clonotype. The DNA of the CDR3 is TGTGCCATCAGTGCAAGCCAAGGACAGGGTAGTAACTATGGCTACACCTTC. Protein: CAISASQGQGSNYGYTF. The rearrangement joins TRBV10-3 to TRBJ1-2; 8 nucleotides match TRBD1. In germline, CDR1 is ENHRY, CDR2 SYGVKD. CDR3 size: 17 residues. V dropped 4 bases and J dropped 1; count of bases not matched to a gene: 11.

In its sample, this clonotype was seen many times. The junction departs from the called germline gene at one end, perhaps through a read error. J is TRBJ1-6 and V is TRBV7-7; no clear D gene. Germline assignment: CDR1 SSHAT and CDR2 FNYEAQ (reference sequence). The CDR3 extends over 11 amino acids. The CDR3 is CASSLAPGPDF. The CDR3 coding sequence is TGTGCCAGCAGCTTAGCGCCCGGGCCTGACTTT.

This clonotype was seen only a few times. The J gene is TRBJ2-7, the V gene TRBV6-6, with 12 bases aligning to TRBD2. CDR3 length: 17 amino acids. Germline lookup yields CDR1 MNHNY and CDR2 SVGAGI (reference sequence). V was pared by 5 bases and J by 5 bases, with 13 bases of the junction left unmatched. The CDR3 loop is CASSLTSGLAGGDEQYF. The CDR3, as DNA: TGTGCCAGCAGTCTCACATCGGGCCTAGCGGGGGGGGACGAGCAGTACTTC.

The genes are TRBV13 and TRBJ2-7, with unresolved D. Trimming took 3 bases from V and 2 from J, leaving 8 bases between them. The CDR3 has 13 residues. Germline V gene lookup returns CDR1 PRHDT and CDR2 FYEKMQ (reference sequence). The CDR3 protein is CASSFDRTYEQYF. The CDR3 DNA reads TGTGCCAGCAGCTTTGACCGGACCTACGAGCAGTACTTC.

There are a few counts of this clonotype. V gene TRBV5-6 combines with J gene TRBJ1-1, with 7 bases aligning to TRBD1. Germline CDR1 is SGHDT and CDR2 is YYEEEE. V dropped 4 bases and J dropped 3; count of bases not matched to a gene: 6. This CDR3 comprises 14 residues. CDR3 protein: CASSQQGDYTEAFF. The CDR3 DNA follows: TGTGCCAGCAGCCAGCAGGGGGACTACACTGAAGCTTTCTTT.

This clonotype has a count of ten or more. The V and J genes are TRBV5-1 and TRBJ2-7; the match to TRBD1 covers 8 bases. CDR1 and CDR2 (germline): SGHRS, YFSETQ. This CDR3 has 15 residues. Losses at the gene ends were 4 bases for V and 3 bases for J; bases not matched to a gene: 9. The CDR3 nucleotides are TGCGCCAGCAGCCCGTCGACAGGGGCCGGCTACGAGCAGTACTTC. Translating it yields CASSPSTGAGYEQYF.

The CDR3 loop reads CASSQTGTYGYTF. CDR3 DNA: TGTGCCAGCAGCCAGACAGGGACTTATGGCTACACCTTC. This chain uses TRBV14 with TRBJ1-2; 7 positions match TRBD1. V trimming: 3 bases; J trimming: 5 bases; junction bases outside the gene matches: 3. Germline V CDR1 and CDR2: SGHDN, FVKESK. The CDR3 is 13 amino acids.

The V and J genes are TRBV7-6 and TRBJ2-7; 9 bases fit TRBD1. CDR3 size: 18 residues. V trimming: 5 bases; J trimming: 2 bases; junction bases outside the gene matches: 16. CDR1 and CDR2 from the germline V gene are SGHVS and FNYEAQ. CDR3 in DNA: TGTGCCAGCAGCCCCCATTCGGGAGACAGGGGGGTAACCTACGAGCAGTACTTC. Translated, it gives CASSPHSGDRGVTYEQYF.

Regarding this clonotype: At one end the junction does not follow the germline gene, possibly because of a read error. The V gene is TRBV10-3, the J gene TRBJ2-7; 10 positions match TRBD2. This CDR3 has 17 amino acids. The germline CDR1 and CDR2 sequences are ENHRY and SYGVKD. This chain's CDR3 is CASSRRVGTSATYEQYF. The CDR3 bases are TGTGCCAGCAGTCGACGCGTAGGGACTAGCGCGACCTACGAGCAGTACTTC.

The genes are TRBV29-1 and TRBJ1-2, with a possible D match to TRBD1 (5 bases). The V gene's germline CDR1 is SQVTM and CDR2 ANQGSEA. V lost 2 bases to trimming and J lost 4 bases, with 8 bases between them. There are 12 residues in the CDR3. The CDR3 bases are TGCAGCGTTGAACAGGGCCCCTATGGCTACACCTTC. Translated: CSVEQGPYGYTF.

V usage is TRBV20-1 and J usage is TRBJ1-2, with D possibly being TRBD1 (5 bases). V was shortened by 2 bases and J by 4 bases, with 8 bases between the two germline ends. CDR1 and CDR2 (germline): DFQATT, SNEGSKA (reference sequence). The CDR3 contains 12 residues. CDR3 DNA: TGCAGTGCTAGATCCGGGACCTATGGCTACACCTTC. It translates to CSARSGTYGYTF.